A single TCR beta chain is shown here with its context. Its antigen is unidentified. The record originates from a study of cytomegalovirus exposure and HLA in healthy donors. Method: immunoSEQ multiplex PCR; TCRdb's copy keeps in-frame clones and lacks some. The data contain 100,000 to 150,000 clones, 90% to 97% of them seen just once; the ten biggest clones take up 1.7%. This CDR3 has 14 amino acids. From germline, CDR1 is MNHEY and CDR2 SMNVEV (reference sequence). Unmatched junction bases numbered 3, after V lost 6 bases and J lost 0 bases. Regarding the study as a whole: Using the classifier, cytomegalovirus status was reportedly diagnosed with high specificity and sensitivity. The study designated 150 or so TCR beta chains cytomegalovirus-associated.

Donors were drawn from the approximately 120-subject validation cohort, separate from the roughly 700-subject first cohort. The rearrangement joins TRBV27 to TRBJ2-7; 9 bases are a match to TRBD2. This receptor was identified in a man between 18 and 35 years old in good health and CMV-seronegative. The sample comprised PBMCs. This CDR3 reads CASRLAGPSYEQYF. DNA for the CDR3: TGTGCCAGCAGACTAGCGGGCCCCTCCTACGAGCAGTACTTC.